What follows are 18 T cell receptor beta chains derived from one specimen sequenced in a study of Graves' ophthalmopathy and Graves' hyperthyroidism. Using RNA transcripts, the TCR beta CDR3 regions were amplified. A first-round RT-PCR used HTBI primers, followed by a second-round multiplex PCR. TCRdb passed the multiplex PCR reads through MiXCR, listing each CDR3 protein once. This sample has 900,000 to 1,200,000 distinct CDR3 sequences, with around a third found just once. The material sequenced was peripheral blood or thyroid tissue (not recorded which). The source of these receptors is an adult man with Graves' hyperthyroidism.

This clonotype was observed many times. This rearrangement joins TRBV20-1 to TRBJ2-2, with a tentative D call TRBD2 (6 bases). CDR1 and CDR2 from the germline V gene are DFQATT and SNEGSKA (reference sequence). The ends were cut back, 4 bases at V and 6 bases at J, with 12 bases in the middle. This CDR3 has 13 amino acids. CDR3 coding DNA: TGCAGTGCTAACGAGGGAGGTCCCGGGGAGCTGTTTTTT. Translating it yields CSANEGGPGELFF.

This chain connects TRBV28 to TRBJ2-7; TRBD2 aligns across 10 bases. This CDR3 has 15 residues. V shed 3 bases, J shed 4 bases, and the junction held 6 bases outside the gene matches. Germline V CDR1 and CDR2: MDHEN, SYDVKM. CDR3 sequence: CASSLVAGGNYEQYF. CDR3 in DNA: TGTGCCAGCAGTTTGGTAGCGGGGGGTAATTACGAGCAGTACTTC.

This clonotype was detected ten times or more. The V call is TRBV7-2, the J call TRBJ2-7; 7 bases match TRBD2. Per germline, CDR1 SGHTA and CDR2 FQGNSA. The CDR3 consists of 14 residues. The V segment lost 1 base and the J segment 6 bases; nucleotides outside the gene matches: 6. CDR3 bases: TGTGCCAGCAGCTTAGGTACTAGCGAGAGCGAGCAGTACTTC. This codes for CASSLGTSESEQYF.

The chain carries TRBV29-1 and TRBJ1-2; D gene unclear. Germline CDR1 is SQVTM and CDR2 is ANQGSEA. Trimming cost V 1 base and J 6 bases, with 9 bases left between them. The length of the CDR3 is 12 residues. The CDR3: CSVEGSGNGYTF. CDR3 DNA: TGCAGCGTTGAAGGTTCGGGAAATGGCTACACCTTC.

This clonotype was detected ten times or more. The chain links TRBV11-2 to TRBJ2-2; the D is unclear. The CDR3 consists of 16 residues. V dropped 5 bases and J dropped 1 base, with 14 bases sitting between them. Germline values: CDR1 SGHAT, CDR2 FQNNGV. CDR3 region: CASSRPRALNTGELFF. Here the CDR3 DNA reads TGTGCCAGCAGCCGGCCTCGAGCGCTGAACACCGGGGAGCTGTTTTTT.

As for this clonotype: A much larger clone is a single base away; this may be a read error. The chain employs TRBV11-2 and TRBJ1-5; D is uncertain. The CDR3 is made up of 12 amino acids. In germline, CDR1 is SGHAT, CDR2 FQNNGV. V was cut by 5 bases and J by 5 bases, with 7 bases left in between. CDR3 nucleotides: TGTGCCAGCAGCGCGTTTGATCAGCCCCAGCATTTT. It translates to CASSAFDQPQHF.

Regarding this clonotype: A clone one base away is much larger, so this may be a read error. V is TRBV2 and J is TRBJ2-7; no clear D. Trimming removed 4 bases at V and 5 bases at J, with 9 bases between. The germline gives CDR1 SNHLY, CDR2 FYNNEI. This CDR3 has 12 amino acids. In nucleotides, the CDR3 is TGTGCCAGCAGTGTAGTGGCCCACGAGCAGTACTTC. It encodes CASSVVAHEQYF.

This rearrangement joins TRBV11-2 to TRBJ2-5, with 8 bases identical to TRBD1. Germline V gives CDR1 SGHAT, CDR2 FQNNGV. This CDR3 spans 20 amino acids. Unmatched junction bases numbered 19, after V lost 3 bases and J lost 1 base. CDR3 region: CASSLITDRGLTRRQETQYF. The CDR3 DNA sequence: TGTGCCAGCAGCTTGATAACCGACAGGGGATTAACTCGCCGCCAAGAGACCCAGTACTTC.

This clonotype was counted once. The rearrangement uses TRBV10-2 and TRBJ2-7, with TRBD1 matching over 11 bases. This CDR3 is 15 amino acids long. Germline V gives CDR1 WSHSY, CDR2 SAAADI. J lost 3 bases, V lost 4 bases, and 5 bases had no gene match. The CDR3 DNA reads as TGCGCCAGCAGTGCCGGACAGGGGGCAGGCTACGAGCAGTACTTC. This translates into CASSAGQGAGYEQYF.

This sequence joins TRBV20-1 and TRBJ2-5; 9 bases are a match to TRBD2. Looked up from germline, CDR1 is DFQATT and CDR2 is SNEGSKA (reference sequence). V lost 5 bases to trimming and J lost 4 bases; unmatched junction nucleotides: 14. The CDR3 totals 16 residues. This CDR3 reads CSAHGWRGRGGETQYF. The CDR3 region has the DNA TGCAGTGCTCACGGGTGGCGCGGGAGGGGGGGAGAGACCCAGTACTTC.

This clonotype was counted at least ten times. The chain carries TRBV2 and TRBJ1-4; 9 bases agree with TRBD1. Trimming at V came to 7 bases and at J to 3 bases, leaving 3 bases not matched to a gene. This CDR3 has 14 amino acids. Germline V gene lookup returns CDR1 SNHLY and CDR2 FYNNEI. The CDR3 protein is CASKGTGPNEKLFF. The CDR3 nucleotides are TGTGCCAGCAAAGGGACAGGGCCTAATGAAAAACTGTTTTTT.

The chain combines TRBV28 with TRBJ1-2; D may be TRBD1 (5 bases). V lost 2 bases, J lost 6 bases, and 13 bases lay in between. The CDR3 spans 14 residues. Germline V gene sequence: CDR1 MDHEN, CDR2 SYDVKM. Here the CDR3 reads CASSLGTQHDGYTF. CDR3 DNA sequence: TGTGCCAGCAGTTTAGGGACTCAACATGATGGCTACACCTTC.

In its sample, this clonotype was seen many times. The chain joins TRBV11-2 to TRBJ2-7; the D gene is possibly TRBD1 (6 bases). Germline V gives CDR1 SGHAT, CDR2 FQNNGV. This CDR3 has 14 amino acids. V was clipped by 5 bases and J by 4 bases, with 15 bases between them. Here the CDR3 reads CASSPSGGRYEQYF. The CDR3 bases are TGTGCCAGCAGCCCCAGTGGGGGCCGGTACGAGCAGTACTTC.

This clonotype has a handful of counts. The chain combines TRBV20-1 with TRBJ2-7, with D perhaps matching TRBD1 (5 bases). V was clipped by 6 bases and J by 2 bases, with 17 bases between them. This CDR3 comprises 14 residues. The germline V gene encodes CDR1 DFQATT and CDR2 SNEGSKA (reference sequence). The CDR3 sequence is CSAPGTGDTYEQYF. The CDR3 DNA reads TGCAGTGCACCAGGTACAGGCGATACCTACGAGCAGTACTTC.

Ten or more counts support this clonotype. The chain couples TRBV5-6 to TRBJ1-5; no firm D call. This CDR3 comprises 14 residues. The V end lost 0 bases, the J end lost 6 bases, and 10 bases lay between the germline ends. Looked up from germline, CDR1 is SGHDT and CDR2 is YYEEEE. The CDR3 spells CASSLGGFPQPQHF. For the CDR3, the DNA is TGTGCCAGCAGCTTGGGGGGATTCCCTCAGCCCCAGCATTTT.

Remarks on this clonotype: A junction boundary mismatches the germline segment, possibly from a read error. The chain couples TRBV20-1 to TRBJ1-4, with D perhaps matching TRBD1 (6 bases). The CDR3 is 15 residues long. Germline CDR1 DFQATT, CDR2 SNEGSKA (reference sequence). CDR3 region: CSARGEGRGQEKLFF. The CDR3, as DNA: TGCAGTGCCAGAGGGGAGGGGCGGGGGCAGGAAAAACTGTTTTTT.

Many counts were recorded for this clonotype. The V call is TRBV29-1, the J call TRBJ2-5, with a tentative D call TRBD2 (6 bases). The V gene lost 6 bases and the J gene lost 5 bases, with 13 bases spanning the gap. The CDR3 has 12 residues. The germline gives CDR1 SQVTM, CDR2 ANQGSEA. The CDR3 is CSVWGEAETQYF. DNA of the CDR3: TGCAGCGTGTGGGGGGAAGCGGAGACCCAGTACTTC.

This clonotype was seen more than once but under ten times. This sequence joins TRBV2 and TRBJ1-5; 10 nucleotides line up with TRBD1. CDR3 size: 17 residues. The germline CDR1 and CDR2 sequences are SNHLY and FYNNEI. After removal of 6 bases from V and 5 bases from J, the junction contained 13 bases not matched to a gene. CDR3 protein: CASRSGTGVELYQPQHF. The DNA for the CDR3 is TGTGCCAGCAGATCCGGGACAGGGGTAGAGTTGTATCAGCCCCAGCATTTT.